These T cell receptor beta chains were read from a single sample in a study of high-grade serous ovarian cancer treatment subgroups. Sequencing was performed with immunoSEQ multiplex PCR; in TCRdb, only in-frame clones are kept and a portion is missing. The profile covers thousands of clones, with 72% appearing a single time and 10% to 15% taken by the ten largest. Sequenced sample: tumor tissue. The source of these receptors is a human donor with high-grade serous ovarian cancer. Both conserved end residues are part of each CDR3. D genes are given only for firm matches. Not all rows give a size; the values are once, few, many and, for expanded clones, a class.

TRBJ2-7,TRBV11-2,16,.,.,TGTGCCAGCAGCTTAGGGACTCGACTTGGGGACTACGAGCAGTACTTC,CASSLGTRLGDYEQYF
TRBJ1-1,TRBV27,13,.,TRBD1,TGTGCCAGCAGTTCCGGGACAGAAAAAAAAGCTTTCTTT,CASSSGTEKKAFF
TRBJ2-7,TRBV5-6,13,.,TRBD1,TGTGCCAGCATCCGGGACAGGGGAAACGAGCAGTACTTC,CASIRDRGNEQYF
TRBJ1-1,TRBV7-8,15,once,.,TGTGCCAGCAGCTTAAGGACAGCGAGCCCCACTGAAGCTTTCTTT,CASSLRTASPTEAFF
TRBJ2-5,TRBV5-1,14,.,.,TGCGCCAGCAGCTCGGATCTAGGCCAAGAGACCCAGTACTTC,CASSSDLGQETQYF
TRBJ2-2,TRBV4-1,17,.,.,TGCGCCAGCAGCCAAGAGGCACCGACTCCGAACACCGGGGAGCTGTTTTTT,CASSQEAPTPNTGELFF
TRBJ2-5,TRBV19,14,few,.,TGTGCCAGTAGCCCAAAGGGGGGGGAAGAGACCCAGTACTTC,CASSPKGGEETQYF
TRBJ2-1,TRBV5-1,15,.,.,TGCGCCAGCAGCTTGTCAAGCCAGGGGTTCAATGAGCAGTTCTTC,CASSLSSQGFNEQFF
TRBJ2-1,TRBV29-1,14,.,TRBD2,TGCAGCGCTCCGATTAGCGGGTGGTACAATGAGCAGTTCTTC,CSAPISGWYNEQFF
TRBJ2-5,TRBV29-1,16,.,TRBD1,TGCAGCGTTGATGGGACAGATCTTTACCCCCAAGAGACCCAGTACTTC,CSVDGTDLYPQETQYF
TRBJ2-7,TRBV6-5,15,few,TRBD2,TGTGCCACCAAATATCCCGGGGGGGCAAGGAACGAGCAGTACTTC,CATKYPGGARNEQYF
TRBJ2-5,TRBV15,12,once,.,TGTGCCACCAGCAGAGATTGGGAGACCCAGTACTTC,CATSRDWETQYF
TRBJ2-5,TRBV7-7,15,.,TRBD2,TGTGCTAGCAGCTTAGAACTAGCGACAATGGGGTCCCAGTACTTC,CASSLELATMGSQYF
TRBJ1-5,TRBV2,13,.,.,TGTGCCAGCAGCGGCCGCGGCGGTCAGCCCCAGCATTTT,CASSGRGGQPQHF
TRBJ2-1,TRBV5-1,16,.,TRBD2,TGCGCCAGCAGCACTGGGACTAGCGGGAGGACGGATGAGCAGTTCTTC,CASSTGTSGRTDEQFF
TRBJ2-5,TRBV6-6,13,.,.,TGTGCCATCGGGGACCGCCGCGCGGGGACCCAGTACTTC,CAIGDRRAGTQYF
TRBJ2-7,TRBV25-1,13,.,.,TGTGCCAGCAGTGACAGGTTATTCTACGAGCAGTACTTC,CASSDRLFYEQYF
TRBJ2-7,TRBV5-6,16,.,.,TGTGCCAGCAGCCCGACTACCGGGAGATACTGGAACGAGCAGTACTTC,CASSPTTGRYWNEQYF
TRBJ2-1,TRBV27,15,once,TRBD1,TGTGCCAGCAGTAAATGGGACAGGGGGCATGATGAGCAGTTCTTC,CASSKWDRGHDEQFF
TRBJ1-6,TRBV6-6,14,.,TRBD1,TGTGCCAGCAGTTCCGGGACAGGGGGCTCACCCCTCCACTTT,CASSSGTGGSPLHF
TRBJ1-2,TRBV28,16,.,TRBD1,TGTGCCAGCAGTCCCGGTGTAAGGGGGCAGAACTATGGCTACACCTTC,CASSPGVRGQNYGYTF
TRBJ2-2,TRBV6-5,15,.,.,TGTGCCAGCAGTTACCAGGACTCTTCAACCGGGGAGCTGTTTTTT,CASSYQDSSTGELFF
TRBJ2-5,TRBV11-3,16,.,TRBD2,TGTGCCAGCAGCAGATCTAGCGGTCGTCGAGGAGAGACCCAGTACTTC,CASSRSSGRRGETQYF
TRBJ1-2,TRBV14,14,.,.,TGTGCCAGCAGCCGAGGGAGGCCGAACTATGGCTACACCTTC,CASSRGRPNYGYTF